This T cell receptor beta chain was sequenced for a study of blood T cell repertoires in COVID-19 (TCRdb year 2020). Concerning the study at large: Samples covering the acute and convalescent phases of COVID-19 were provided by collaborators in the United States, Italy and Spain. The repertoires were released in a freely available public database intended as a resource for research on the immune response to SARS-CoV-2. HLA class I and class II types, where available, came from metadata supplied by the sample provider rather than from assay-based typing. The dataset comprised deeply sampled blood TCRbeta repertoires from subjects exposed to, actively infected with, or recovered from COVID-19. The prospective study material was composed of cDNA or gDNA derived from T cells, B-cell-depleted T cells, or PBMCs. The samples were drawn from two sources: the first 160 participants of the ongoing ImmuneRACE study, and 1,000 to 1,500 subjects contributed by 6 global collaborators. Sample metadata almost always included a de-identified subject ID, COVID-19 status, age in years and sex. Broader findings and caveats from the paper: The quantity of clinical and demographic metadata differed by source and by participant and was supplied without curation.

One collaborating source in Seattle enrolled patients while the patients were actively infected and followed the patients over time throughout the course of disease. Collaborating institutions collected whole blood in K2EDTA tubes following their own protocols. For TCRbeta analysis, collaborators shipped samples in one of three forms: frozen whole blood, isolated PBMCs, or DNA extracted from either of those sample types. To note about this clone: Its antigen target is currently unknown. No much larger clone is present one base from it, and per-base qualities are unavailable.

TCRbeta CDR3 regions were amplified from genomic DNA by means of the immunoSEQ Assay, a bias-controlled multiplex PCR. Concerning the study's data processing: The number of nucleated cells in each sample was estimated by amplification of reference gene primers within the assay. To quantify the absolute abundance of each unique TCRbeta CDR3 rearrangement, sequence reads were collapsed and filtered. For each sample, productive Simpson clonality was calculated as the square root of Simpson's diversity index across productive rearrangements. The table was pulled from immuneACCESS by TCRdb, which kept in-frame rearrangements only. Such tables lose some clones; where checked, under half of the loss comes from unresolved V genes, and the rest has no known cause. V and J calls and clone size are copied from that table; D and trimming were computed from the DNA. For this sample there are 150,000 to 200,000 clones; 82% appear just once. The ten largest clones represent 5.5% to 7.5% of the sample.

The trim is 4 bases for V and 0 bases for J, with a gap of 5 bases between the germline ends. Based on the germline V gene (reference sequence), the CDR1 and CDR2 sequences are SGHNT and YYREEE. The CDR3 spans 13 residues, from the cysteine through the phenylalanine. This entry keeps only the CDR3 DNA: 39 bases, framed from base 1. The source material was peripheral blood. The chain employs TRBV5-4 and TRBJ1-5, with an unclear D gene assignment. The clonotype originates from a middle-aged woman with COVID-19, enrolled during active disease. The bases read TGTGCCAGCAGCCTAAATAGCAATCAGCCCCAGCATTTT. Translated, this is CASSLNSNQPQHF.